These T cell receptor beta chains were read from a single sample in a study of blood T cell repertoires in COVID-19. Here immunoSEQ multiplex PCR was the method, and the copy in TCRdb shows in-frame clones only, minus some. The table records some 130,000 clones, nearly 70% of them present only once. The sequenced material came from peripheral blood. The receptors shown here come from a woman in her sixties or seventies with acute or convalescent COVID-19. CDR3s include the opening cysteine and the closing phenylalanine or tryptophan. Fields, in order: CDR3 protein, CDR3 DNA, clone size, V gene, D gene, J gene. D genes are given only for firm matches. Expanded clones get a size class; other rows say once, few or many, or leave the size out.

CDR3 protein: CASSPGLAGGPLEQYF
CDR3 DNA: TGCGCCAGCAGCCCGGGGTTAGCGGGAGGGCCGCTCGAGCAGTACTTC
clone size: once
V gene: TRBV5-1
D gene: TRBD2
J gene: TRBJ2-7

CDR3 protein: CASSWRQGAYEQYF
CDR3 DNA: TGCGCCAGCAGCTGGAGACAGGGGGCCTACGAGCAGTACTTC
clone size: -
V gene: TRBV5-1
D gene: TRBD1
J gene: TRBJ2-7

CDR3 protein: CASSISSGRGEQYF
CDR3 DNA: TGTGCCAGTAGTATTTCGAGCGGGAGGGGTGAGCAGTACTTC
clone size: -
V gene: TRBV19
D gene: TRBD2
J gene: TRBJ2-7

CDR3 protein: CASRQASARVNYGYTF
CDR3 DNA: TGTGCCAGCAGACAGGCCAGTGCAAGGGTCAACTATGGCTACACCTTC
clone size: few
V gene: TRBV28
D gene: -
J gene: TRBJ1-2

CDR3 protein: CASSYSIGHTYEQYF
CDR3 DNA: TGTGCCAGCAGTTACTCGATAGGACACACCTACGAGCAGTACTTC
clone size: -
V gene: TRBV6-5
D gene: -
J gene: TRBJ2-7

CDR3 protein: CASHGTGRDIQYF
CDR3 DNA: TGTGCCAGCCATGGGACAGGGAGGGACATTCAGTACTTC
clone size: -
V gene: TRBV28
D gene: TRBD1
J gene: TRBJ2-4

CDR3 protein: CASRRVMNTEAFF
CDR3 DNA: TGTGCCAGCAGGAGGGTCATGAACACTGAAGCTTTCTTT
clone size: many
V gene: TRBV6-5
D gene: -
J gene: TRBJ1-1

CDR3 protein: CASSPLRRGTGNTIYF
CDR3 DNA: TGCGCCAGCAGCCCCCTCAGGAGGGGAACCGGAAACACCATATATTTT
clone size: few
V gene: TRBV5-1
D gene: -
J gene: TRBJ1-3

CDR3 protein: CASSVRTGGDGELFF
CDR3 DNA: TGTGCCAGCAGCGTAAGGACAGGGGGCGACGGGGAGCTGTTTTTT
clone size: once
V gene: TRBV9
D gene: TRBD1
J gene: TRBJ2-2

CDR3 protein: CASLSGQNYGYTF
CDR3 DNA: TGTGCCAGCCTAAGTGGGCAGAACTATGGCTACACCTTC
clone size: few
V gene: TRBV5-6
D gene: -
J gene: TRBJ1-2

CDR3 protein: CASSPGVSGGTYEQYF
CDR3 DNA: TGCGCCAGCAGCCCAGGGGTTAGCGGGGGGACATACGAGCAGTACTTC
clone size: -
V gene: TRBV4-3
D gene: TRBD2
J gene: TRBJ2-7

CDR3 protein: CASSYGRAGRETQYF
CDR3 DNA: TGTGCCAGCAGTTACGGGCGAGCGGGAAGGGAGACCCAGTACTTC
clone size: -
V gene: TRBV6-5
D gene: TRBD2
J gene: TRBJ2-5

CDR3 protein: CASTRTGSGRTYNEQFF
CDR3 DNA: TGTGCCAGCACTCGAACAGGTAGCGGGAGAACCTACAATGAGCAGTTCTTC
clone size: once
V gene: TRBV27
D gene: TRBD2
J gene: TRBJ2-1

CDR3 protein: CASSPGGLRYQPQHF
CDR3 DNA: TGTGCCAGCTCACCGGGGGGTCTGAGGTATCAGCCCCAGCATTTT
clone size: -
V gene: TRBV18
D gene: -
J gene: TRBJ1-5

CDR3 protein: CASSLGQNQPQHF
CDR3 DNA: TGCGCCAGCAGCTTGGGTCAAAATCAGCCCCAGCATTTT
clone size: -
V gene: TRBV5-1
D gene: -
J gene: TRBJ1-5

CDR3 protein: CASSLSGVGHEQYF
CDR3 DNA: TGTGCCAGCAGTTTATCGGGCGTGGGCCACGAGCAGTACTTC
clone size: -
V gene: TRBV27
D gene: -
J gene: TRBJ2-7

CDR3 protein: CATSDSGQFQETQYF
CDR3 DNA: TGTGCCACCAGTGATTCGGGACAGTTCCAAGAGACCCAGTACTTC
clone size: -
V gene: TRBV24-1
D gene: TRBD1
J gene: TRBJ2-5

CDR3 protein: CASSLADSYGYTF
CDR3 DNA: TGTGCCAGCAGCTTGGCGGACTCCTATGGCTACACCTTC
clone size: many
V gene: TRBV5-4
D gene: -
J gene: TRBJ1-2

CDR3 protein: CASSGGTGSTDTQYF
CDR3 DNA: TGTGCCAGCAGCGGCGGGACAGGTAGCACAGATACGCAGTATTTT
clone size: -
V gene: TRBV6-5
D gene: TRBD1
J gene: TRBJ2-3

CDR3 protein: CSASSDRGTEAFF
CDR3 DNA: TGCAGTGCTAGTTCCGACAGGGGAACTGAAGCTTTCTTT
clone size: -
V gene: TRBV20-1
D gene: TRBD1
J gene: TRBJ1-1

CDR3 protein: CASSFGGPLEAFF
CDR3 DNA: TGTGCCAGCAGTTTTGGAGGGCCACTTGAAGCTTTCTTT
clone size: once
V gene: TRBV12-3/TRBV12-4
D gene: -
J gene: TRBJ1-1

CDR3 protein: CASSRGSTDTQYF
CDR3 DNA: TGTGCCAGCAGTCGGGGTAGCACAGATACGCAGTATTTT
clone size: -
V gene: TRBV6-2/TRBV6-3
D gene: -
J gene: TRBJ2-3

CDR3 protein: CASSTRGQGAHYEQYF
CDR3 DNA: TGTGCCAGCAGTACCCGGGGACAGGGGGCACACTACGAGCAGTACTTC
clone size: once
V gene: TRBV28
D gene: TRBD1
J gene: TRBJ2-7

CDR3 protein: CASSYEEGNTGELFF
CDR3 DNA: TGTGCCAGCAGTTACGAAGAGGGGAACACCGGGGAGCTGTTTTTT
clone size: -
V gene: TRBV6-6
D gene: -
J gene: TRBJ2-2

CDR3 protein: CASSISQGALYEQYF
CDR3 DNA: TGTGCCAGTAGTATATCTCAGGGGGCTCTGTACGAGCAGTACTTC
clone size: few
V gene: TRBV19
D gene: TRBD1
J gene: TRBJ2-7

CDR3 protein: CASSNHLARNEQFF
CDR3 DNA: TGTGCCAGCAGCAACCACCTAGCGAGGAATGAGCAGTTCTTC
clone size: -
V gene: TRBV7-9
D gene: -
J gene: TRBJ2-1

CDR3 protein: CASSRNYGYTF
CDR3 DNA: TGTGCCAGCTCCCGTAACTATGGCTACACCTTC
clone size: once
V gene: TRBV28
D gene: -
J gene: TRBJ1-2

CDR3 protein: CASSLAGTSGGGLYQETQYF
CDR3 DNA: TGTGCCAGCAGCTTAGCCGGGACTAGCGGGGGGGGCCTGTACCAAGAGACCCAGTACTTC
clone size: -
V gene: TRBV7-2
D gene: TRBD2
J gene: TRBJ2-5

CDR3 protein: CASKSSPQETQYF
CDR3 DNA: TGTGCCAGCAAAAGTAGCCCCCAAGAGACCCAGTACTTC
clone size: -
V gene: TRBV6-6
D gene: -
J gene: TRBJ2-5

CDR3 protein: CASSPGTGRNTIYF
CDR3 DNA: TGTGCCAGTAGTCCCGGGACTGGGCGAAACACCATATATTTT
clone size: -
V gene: TRBV19
D gene: -
J gene: TRBJ1-3

CDR3 protein: CASSPPVGAESQETQYF
CDR3 DNA: TGTGCCAGCTCACCACCGGTGGGGGCCGAGTCACAAGAGACCCAGTACTTC
clone size: many
V gene: TRBV18
D gene: -
J gene: TRBJ2-5

CDR3 protein: CAISPGTGNEKLFF
CDR3 DNA: TGTGCCATCAGTCCCGGGACAGGGAATGAAAAACTGTTTTTT
clone size: -
V gene: TRBV10-3
D gene: TRBD1
J gene: TRBJ1-4

CDR3 protein: CASSPDIKTQYF
CDR3 DNA: TGCGCCAGCAGCCCGGACATTAAGACCCAGTACTTC
clone size: -
V gene: TRBV5-1
D gene: -
J gene: TRBJ2-5

CDR3 protein: CAWSEVRRLVGANTEAFF
CDR3 DNA: TGTGCCTGGAGTGAGGTGAGGCGCCTTGTAGGGGCGAACACTGAAGCTTTCTTT
clone size: -
V gene: TRBV30
D gene: -
J gene: TRBJ1-1

CDR3 protein: CSVESQGGNGYTF
CDR3 DNA: TGCAGCGTTGAATCACAGGGGGGAAATGGCTACACCTTC
clone size: -
V gene: TRBV29-1
D gene: TRBD1
J gene: TRBJ1-2

CDR3 protein: CASSLGQGNLFF
CDR3 DNA: TGTGCCAGCAGCCTGGGACAGGGGAATCTGTTTTTT
clone size: -
V gene: TRBV7-9
D gene: TRBD1
J gene: TRBJ1-4

CDR3 protein: CASSPRDRGYTEAFF
CDR3 DNA: TGTGCCAGCTCACCCCGGGACAGGGGATATACTGAAGCTTTCTTT
clone size: -
V gene: TRBV18
D gene: TRBD1
J gene: TRBJ1-1

CDR3 protein: CASSGGQGGTQYF
CDR3 DNA: TGTGCCAGCAGCGGGGGACAGGGCGGGACCCAGTACTTC
clone size: few
V gene: TRBV7-2
D gene: TRBD1
J gene: TRBJ2-5

CDR3 protein: CASSPQELTGSGNTIYF
CDR3 DNA: TGCGCCAGCAGCCCGCAGGAACTGACAGGGTCTGGAAACACCATATATTTT
clone size: -
V gene: TRBV5-1
D gene: TRBD1
J gene: TRBJ1-3

CDR3 protein: CASRQESETSRPSTDTQYF
CDR3 DNA: TGTGCCAGCAGACAAGAGAGCGAGACTAGCCGACCATCCACAGATACGCAGTATTTT
clone size: -
V gene: TRBV14
D gene: TRBD2
J gene: TRBJ2-3

CDR3 protein: CASSQSGTETYEQYF
CDR3 DNA: TGTGCCAGCAGCCAATCCGGGACAGAAACCTACGAGCAGTACTTC
clone size: -
V gene: TRBV7-2
D gene: TRBD1
J gene: TRBJ2-7

CDR3 protein: CASSPAGVRQETQYF
CDR3 DNA: TGCGCCAGCAGCCCCGCCGGGGTCAGGCAAGAGACCCAGTACTTC
clone size: -
V gene: TRBV5-1
D gene: -
J gene: TRBJ2-5

CDR3 protein: CASSKVRGHPQSYNEQFF
CDR3 DNA: TGTGCCAGCAGCAAAGTTCGGGGACATCCTCAATCCTACAATGAGCAGTTCTTC
clone size: -
V gene: TRBV21-1
D gene: -
J gene: TRBJ2-1

CDR3 protein: CASSTLTGPGTEAFF
CDR3 DNA: TGTGCCAGCAGCACTTTGACAGGGCCGGGGACTGAAGCTTTCTTT
clone size: -
V gene: TRBV7-9
D gene: TRBD1
J gene: TRBJ1-1

CDR3 protein: CASSVVGTDSPLHF
CDR3 DNA: TGTGCCAGCAGCGTAGTTGGGACAGATTCACCCCTCCACTTT
clone size: few
V gene: TRBV9
D gene: TRBD1
J gene: TRBJ1-6

CDR3 protein: CASSNREGETQYF
CDR3 DNA: TGTGCCAGTAGTAACAGGGAAGGAGAGACCCAGTACTTC
clone size: few
V gene: TRBV19
D gene: -
J gene: TRBJ2-5

CDR3 protein: CAWRRQGNTEAFF
CDR3 DNA: TGTGCCTGGAGGCGACAGGGGAACACTGAAGCTTTCTTT
clone size: -
V gene: TRBV30
D gene: TRBD1
J gene: TRBJ1-1

CDR3 protein: CASGITGSEAFF
CDR3 DNA: TGTGCCAGCGGAATTACAGGGTCTGAAGCTTTCTTT
clone size: -
V gene: TRBV2
D gene: -
J gene: TRBJ1-1

CDR3 protein: CASSLKGRQGALGSYEQYF
CDR3 DNA: TGCGCCAGCAGCTTGAAGGGGAGACAGGGGGCCCTCGGGTCCTACGAGCAGTACTTC
clone size: -
V gene: TRBV5-1
D gene: TRBD1
J gene: TRBJ2-7

CDR3 protein: CASSIGTSGGKETQYF
CDR3 DNA: TGTGCCAGCAGCATCGGGACTAGCGGGGGGAAAGAGACCCAGTACTTC
clone size: few
V gene: TRBV9
D gene: TRBD2
J gene: TRBJ2-5

CDR3 protein: CASKFTDGVGEQYF
CDR3 DNA: TGCGCCAGCAAATTTACCGACGGGGTGGGCGAGCAGTACTTC
clone size: few
V gene: TRBV5-1
D gene: -
J gene: TRBJ2-7

CDR3 protein: CASGRTSGSYDEQFF
CDR3 DNA: TGTGCCAGCGGGAGGACTAGCGGGAGTTACGATGAGCAGTTCTTC
clone size: -
V gene: TRBV7-9
D gene: TRBD2
J gene: TRBJ2-1

CDR3 protein: CAISVEGREGYTF
CDR3 DNA: TGTGCCATCAGTGTAGAGGGAAGGGAGGGCTACACCTTC
clone size: -
V gene: TRBV10-3
D gene: -
J gene: TRBJ1-2

CDR3 protein: CASSLIDSTNEKLFF
CDR3 DNA: TGTGCCAGCAGCTTAATCGACAGTACTAATGAAAAACTGTTTTTT
clone size: few
V gene: TRBV5-8
D gene: -
J gene: TRBJ1-4

CDR3 protein: CASSLAGRPPLHF
CDR3 DNA: TGTGCCAGCAGCTTAGCGGGGCGGCCACCCCTCCACTTT
clone size: -
V gene: TRBV7-2
D gene: -
J gene: TRBJ1-6

CDR3 protein: CASSLYGSNTGELFF
CDR3 DNA: TGTGCCAGCAGTTTATACGGGTCGAACACCGGGGAGCTGTTTTTT
clone size: -
V gene: TRBV27
D gene: -
J gene: TRBJ2-2

CDR3 protein: CASSSSGGSYNEQFF
CDR3 DNA: TGTGCCAGTAGTAGTAGCGGGGGCTCCTACAATGAGCAGTTCTTC
clone size: -
V gene: TRBV19
D gene: TRBD2
J gene: TRBJ2-1